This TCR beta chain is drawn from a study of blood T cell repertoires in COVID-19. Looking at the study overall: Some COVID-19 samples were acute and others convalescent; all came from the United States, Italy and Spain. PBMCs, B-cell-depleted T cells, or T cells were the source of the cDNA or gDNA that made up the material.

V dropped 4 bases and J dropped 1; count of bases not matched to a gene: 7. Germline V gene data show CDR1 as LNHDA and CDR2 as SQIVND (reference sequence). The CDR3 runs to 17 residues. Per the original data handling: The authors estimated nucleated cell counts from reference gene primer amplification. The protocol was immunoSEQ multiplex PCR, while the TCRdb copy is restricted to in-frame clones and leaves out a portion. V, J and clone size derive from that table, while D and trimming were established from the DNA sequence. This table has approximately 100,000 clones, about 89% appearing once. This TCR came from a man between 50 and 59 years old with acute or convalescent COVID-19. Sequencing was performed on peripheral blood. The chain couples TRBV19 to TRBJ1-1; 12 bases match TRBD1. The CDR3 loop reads CASSTGTGGTRNTEAFF. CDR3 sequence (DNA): TGTGCCAGTAGTACCGGGACAGGGGGCACTCGGAACACTGAAGCTTTCTTT.